These 28 T cell receptor beta chains came from one sample sequenced in a study of T-cell memory formation after mild COVID-19 (dated by TCRdb to about 2021). To prepare the library, 5' RACE was applied. The listed sequencing device is Illumina NovaSeq 6000. In-frame beta chains were kept once TCRdb had trimmed the public reads at Q25 with fastp and called clones with MiXCR. Each CDR3 protein gets just one entry, which takes the most common genes and DNA from the rows behind it. Recorded for this sample are approximately 440,000 distinct CDR3 sequences; roughly 20% of them occurred a single time. The ten largest clonotypes hold more than 8% of the sample. The source material was PBMCs or a T cell subset sorted from them (not recorded which). All receptors derive from an adult woman who had mild COVID-19 (a few samples of this study predate the infection). The sample titles of this study are shuffled in the database, so cell type and time point are left out; the donor was told from shared clones.

The chain employs TRBV27 and TRBJ2-2; 7 positions match TRBD1. The V and J ends lost 6 bases and 7 bases, in that order; junction bases with no gene match: 2. Per germline, CDR1 MNHEY and CDR2 SMNVEV (reference sequence). The CDR3 runs to 12 residues. CDR3 DNA: TGTGCCAGCAGCAACAGGGGCGGGGAGCTGTTTTTT. It codes for CASSNRGGELFF.

This clonotype has only a few counts. The V call is TRBV7-9, the J call TRBJ2-4; the D gene could be TRBD1 or TRBD2 (5 bases each). Germline-derived CDR1 and CDR2 are SEHNR and FQNEAQ (reference sequence). The CDR3 runs to 16 residues. V dropped 4 bases and J dropped 1 base, with 14 bases sitting between them. The CDR3 region has the DNA TGTGCCAGCAGCTCACGGACTTCAGGGGCCAAAAACATTCAGTACTTC. Translating gives CASSSRTSGAKNIQYF.

This clonotype was seen a handful of times. The genes are TRBV7-9 and TRBJ2-3; D remains ambiguous. Trimming left V 6 bases short and J 6 bases short, with 7 bases between. The germline CDR1 and CDR2 sequences are SEHNR and FQNEAQ (reference sequence). The CDR3 consists of 11 residues. This CDR3 reads CASRFRDTQYF. CDR3 sequence (DNA): TGTGCCAGCAGGTTTAGGGATACGCAGTATTTT. The full variable domain, with the rest looked up from reference TRBV7-9 and TRBJ2-3, is DTGVSQNPRHKITKRGQNVTFRCDPISEHNRLYWYRQTLGQGPEFLTYFQNEAQLEKSRLLSDRFSAERPKGSFSTLEIQRTEQGDSAMYLCASRFRDTQYFGPGTRLTVL.

In its sample, this clonotype was seen a few times. CDR3 protein: CASSFGQGADTEAFF. DNA for the CDR3: TGTGCCAGCAGCTTCGGACAGGGGGCTGACACTGAAGCTTTCTTT. The chain links TRBV7-9 to TRBJ1-1, with TRBD1 matching 11 bases. The CDR3 has 15 amino acids. V gave up 3 bases and J gave up 3 bases; unmatched junction bases: 3. CDR1 is SEHNR, CDR2 FQNEAQ, per germline (reference sequence).

This chain uses TRBV7-2 with TRBJ2-5, with TRBD2 identical over 16 bases. From germline, CDR1 is SGHTA and CDR2 FQGNSA. The CDR3 is 17 residues long. Trimming at V came to 4 bases and at J to 5 bases, leaving 7 bases not matched to a gene. CDR3 region: CASSSGLAGGPGETQYF. The CDR3 bases are TGTGCCAGCAGCTCGGGACTAGCGGGAGGGCCGGGGGAGACCCAGTACTTC.

The chain links TRBV12-3 or TRBV12-4 to TRBJ1-2; perhaps TRBD1 as D (5 bases). Trimming removed 6 bases at V and 4 bases at J, with 15 bases between. The CDR3 length is 14 residues. For the CDR3, the DNA is TGTGCCAGCAGGGCACCCGGGACTCCCTATGGCTACACCTTC. This sequence encodes CASRAPGTPYGYTF.

The chain links TRBV14 to TRBJ1-1; D is possibly TRBD1 (5 bases). The germline V and J ends were trimmed by 4 bases and 6 bases, with 18 bases remaining between them. Germline V gives CDR1 SGHDN, CDR2 FVKESK. CDR3 size: 15 residues. The CDR3 reads CASSPRSGILAEAFF. CDR3 nucleotides: TGTGCCAGCAGCCCGCGATCAGGGATTCTCGCTGAAGCTTTCTTT.

The sample holds a few counts of this clonotype. The chain uses TRBV29-1 and TRBJ2-1; 7 positions match TRBD1. V lost 0 bases, J lost 5 bases, and 10 bases stayed unmatched. CDR1 SQVTM and CDR2 ANQGSEA come from the germline V gene. The CDR3 totals 16 residues. CDR3 in DNA: TGCAGCGTTGAAGAGCTGGACAGGTACATCCACAATGAGCAGTTCTTC. It encodes CSVEELDRYIHNEQFF.

In this sample, this clonotype turned up a few times. The chain has TRBV4-2 and TRBJ1-5; D gene uncertain. Trimming removed 5 bases at V and 2 bases at J, with 10 bases between. Germline V CDR1 and CDR2: LGHNA, YNFKEQ. The CDR3 totals 14 residues. The CDR3 loop is CASSRTDGNQPQHF. DNA for the CDR3: TGTGCCAGCAGCAGGACGGACGGCAATCAGCCCCAGCATTTT.

The CDR3 DNA is TGTGCCAGCAGCTCGACTAGCGGGAGGGCCGGTCACGATACGCAGTATTTT. It translates to CASSSTSGRAGHDTQYF. The V call is TRBV7-8, the J call TRBJ2-3, with 14 bases lining up with TRBD2. This CDR3 spans 17 amino acids. Germline loops: CDR1 SGHVS, CDR2 FQNEAQ. Losses at the gene ends were 4 bases for V and 6 bases for J; bases not matched to a gene: 9.

The V call is TRBV30, the J call TRBJ1-1, with TRBD1 identical over 9 bases. CDR3 length: 14 residues. J gave up 3 bases and V 2 bases, and 4 bases lay outside the gene matches. CDR1 GTSNPN and CDR2 SVGIG come from the germline V gene (reference sequence). CDR3 residues: CAWSIWTGDTEAFF. CDR3 coding DNA: TGTGCCTGGAGTATTTGGACAGGGGACACTGAAGCTTTCTTT.

This clonotype was observed a few times. The chain is built from TRBV3-1 and TRBJ2-5; 13 bases are a match to TRBD2. The trim removed 9 bases at V and 4 bases at J, leaving 11 bases unmatched. Germline CDR1 and CDR2: LGHDT and YNNKEL (reference sequence). The CDR3 sequence is 16 residues long. The CDR3 protein is CASSRLAGGRGETQYF. The CDR3 DNA is TGTGCCAGTTCTCGACTAGCGGGAGGCCGGGGAGAGACCCAGTACTTC.

This clonotype was recorded a few times. The chain recombines TRBV2 with TRBJ2-1; TRBD2 matches 11 bases. This CDR3 has 14 residues. The trim removed 7 bases at V and 5 bases at J, leaving 4 bases unmatched. Germline V gene sequence: CDR1 SNHLY, CDR2 FYNNEI. CDR3 nucleotide sequence: TGTGCCAGCACTGGGACTAGCGGCGACAATGAGCAGTTCTTC. Amino acids: CASTGTSGDNEQFF.

V usage is TRBV7-9 and J usage is TRBJ1-6, with TRBD1 identical over 8 bases. Germline values: CDR1 SEHNR, CDR2 FQNEAQ (reference sequence). The CDR3 is 15 residues long. V lost 5 bases and J lost 5; bases outside the gene matches: 5. CDR3 amino acids: CASSPWTGNNSPLHF. Here the CDR3 DNA reads TGTGCCAGCAGCCCCTGGACAGGGAATAATTCACCCCTCCACTTT.

This clonotype was detected a few times. This chain joins TRBV6-5 and TRBJ1-2; perhaps TRBD1 as D (6 bases). This CDR3 contains 15 residues. Germline V CDR1 and CDR2: MNHEY, SVGAGI. The V gene lost 1 base and the J gene lost 8 bases, with 17 bases spanning the gap. The CDR3 DNA reads TGTGCCAGCAGTTACTTTAATACAGGGCCAGGAGGCTACACCTTC. Its protein is CASSYFNTGPGGYTF.

V gene TRBV6-5 combines with J gene TRBJ1-5; D remains ambiguous. The V gene's germline CDR1 is MNHEY and CDR2 SVGAGI. Trimming removed 0 bases at V and 7 bases at J, with 7 bases between. This CDR3 region has 13 residues. CDR3 residues: CASSYSLRQPQHF. CDR3 nucleotide sequence: TGTGCCAGCAGTTACTCTCTTCGGCAGCCCCAGCATTTT.

This clonotype was counted at least ten times. V usage is TRBV15 and J usage is TRBJ1-6; 10 bases map to TRBD1. Germline CDR1 is LNHNV and CDR2 is YYDKDF (reference sequence). The CDR3 totals 15 residues. V lost 5 bases, J lost 10 bases, and 8 bases stayed unmatched. The CDR3 DNA follows: TGTGCCACCAGCGGAGCCGGGACAGGGGAATCACCCCTCCACTTT. Translating it yields CATSGAGTGESPLHF.

The genes are TRBV5-1 and TRBJ2-7; no reliable D call. This CDR3 is built from 16 residues. Germline V lookup: CDR1 SGHRS, CDR2 YFSETQ. V was cut by 0 bases and J by 0 bases, with 13 bases left in between. The CDR3 region is CASSLAWGPSSYEQYF. CDR3 sequence (DNA): TGCGCCAGCAGCTTGGCTTGGGGTCCGAGCTCCTACGAGCAGTACTTC. The whole variable domain, remainder taken from reference TRBV5-1 and TRBJ2-7, is KAGVTQTPRYLIKTRGQQVTLSCSPISGHRSVSWYQQTPGQGLQFLFEYFSETQRNKGNFPGRFSGRQFSNSRSEMNVSTLELGDSALYLCASSLAWGPSSYEQYFGPGTRLTVT.

The chain recombines TRBV5-5 with TRBJ1-6; D ambiguous. V was cut by 1 base and J by 6 bases, with 8 bases left in between. Germline V lookup: CDR1 SGHKS, CDR2 YYEKEE (reference sequence). The CDR3 contains 14 residues. CDR3 in amino acids: CASSLLDRNSPLHF. The CDR3 DNA follows: TGTGCCAGCAGCTTGCTCGACCGTAATTCACCCCTCCACTTT.

V usage is TRBV5-1 and J usage is TRBJ2-1; 8 nucleotides match TRBD2. The J segment lost 5 bases and the V segment lost 1 base, leaving 8 bases of the junction unmatched. This CDR3 is built from 16 residues. Germline V gives CDR1 SGHRS, CDR2 YFSETQ. The DNA for the CDR3 is TGCGCCAGCAGCTTGATGACGGGGGGGGCGAACAATGAGCAGTTCTTC. Translation: CASSLMTGGANNEQFF.

The chain recombines TRBV6-5 with TRBJ1-3; no clear D gene. Trimming left V 0 bases short and J 2 bases short, with 8 bases between. The germline gives CDR1 MNHEY, CDR2 SVGAGI. This CDR3 is 15 amino acids long. CDR3 sequence: CASSYSTWTGNTIYF. The CDR3 coding sequence is TGTGCCAGCAGTTACTCGACTTGGACTGGAAACACCATATATTTT.

The J gene is TRBJ1-4, the V gene TRBV2; D might be TRBD1 (5 bases). Deletions cut 7 bases from V and 3 bases from J, with 9 bases between. Looked up from germline, CDR1 is SNHLY and CDR2 is FYNNEI. The CDR3 spans 13 residues. CDR3 sequence reads: CASKGPANEKLFF. CDR3 sequence (DNA): TGTGCCAGCAAGGGGCCGGCTAATGAAAAACTGTTTTTT. Supplemented by reference TRBV2 and TRBJ1-4, the full variable domain reads EPEVTQTPSHQVTQMGQEVILRCVPISNHLYFYWYRQILGQKVEFLVSFYNNEISEKSEIFDDQFSVERPDGSNFTLKIRSTKLEDSAMYFCASKGPANEKLFFGSGTQLSVL.

This chain uses TRBV5-1 with TRBJ2-2; the D is unclear. The germline gives CDR1 SGHRS, CDR2 YFSETQ. The V gene lost 4 bases and the J gene lost 4 bases, with 14 bases spanning the gap. This CDR3 contains 15 residues. The CDR3 coding sequence is TGCGCCAGCAGCCCCCGGCTGACGGGCACCGGGGAGCTGTTTTTT. This gives the protein CASSPRLTGTGELFF.

In this sample, this clonotype turned up a few times. The rearrangement uses TRBV29-1 and TRBJ1-1; 7 positions agree with TRBD1. CDR3 length: 13 amino acids. The germline CDR1 and CDR2 sequences are SQVTM and ANQGSEA. V trimming: 6 bases; J trimming: 0 bases; junction bases outside the gene matches: 4. The DNA of the CDR3 is TGCAGCGTCGGGACAGCAATGAACACTGAAGCTTTCTTT. Amino acid sequence: CSVGTAMNTEAFF.

This clonotype showed up just once. The CDR3: CASGLSITGVVIETQYF. CDR3 nucleotides: TGTGCCAGCGGCTTAAGTATAACAGGGGTAGTTATTGAGACCCAGTACTTC. This chain joins TRBV2 and TRBJ2-5, with 7 bases fitting TRBD1. The germline CDR1 and CDR2 sequences are SNHLY and FYNNEI. With V trimmed by 8 bases and J by 5 bases, 20 bases remained unmatched. This CDR3 comprises 17 residues.

This clonotype was counted between two and nine times. The chain is built from TRBV5-4 and TRBJ2-1; 9 bases agree with TRBD2. Germline V gene lookup returns CDR1 SGHNT and CDR2 YYREEE (reference sequence). V was clipped by 2 bases and J by 9 bases; unmatched bases: 12. The CDR3 is 16 residues long. CDR3 coding DNA: TGTGCCAGCAGCTTACGGTGGACTAGCGTCGCGGGTGAGCAGTTCTTC. It encodes CASSLRWTSVAGEQFF.

The rearrangement joins TRBV12-3 or TRBV12-4 to TRBJ1-1, with a weak D call TRBD1 (5 bases). V was shortened by 7 bases and J by 10 bases, with 16 bases between the two germline ends. The CDR3 runs 12 residues. CDR3 amino acids: CASKRMGRGAFF. In DNA form, the CDR3 reads TGTGCCAGCAAAAGGATGGGACGCGGAGCTTTCTTT.

The chain has TRBV30 and TRBJ2-2, with TRBD2 identical over 10 bases. CDR1 GTSNPN and CDR2 SVGIG come from the germline V gene (reference sequence). This CDR3 comprises 13 residues. CDR3 sequence: CALAGGYTGELFF. The CDR3 DNA follows: TGTGCTTTAGCGGGAGGTTACACCGGGGAGCTGTTTTTT.